Listed here are 11 T cell receptor beta chains from one sample, sequenced in a study of T cells in Graves' hyperthyroidism and ophthalmopathy (dated by TCRdb to the late 2010s). The library was built by means of multiplex PCR. Sequenced on an Illumina HiSeq 2000. TCR beta CDR3 regions were amplified from RNA transcripts. The TCR CDR3 was subjected to a first round of RT-PCR using the HTBI primer set and the Qiagen OneStep RT-PCR kit. TCRdb trimmed the raw reads at Q25, called clones with MiXCR and kept productive beta chains. Rows are combined by CDR3 protein, so each entry shows the most common genes and DNA. This sample has fewer than 350,000 distinct CDR3 sequences in its table, and approximately 18% of those were observed once. The top ten clones comprise 35% to 45% of the sample. The sequenced sample consisted of blood. The receptors were gathered from a man aged 50-60 years with Graves' ophthalmopathy.

This clonotype was observed a few times. This chain links TRBV7-2 with TRBJ1-6; TRBD1 might be the D (6 bases). Deletions cut 4 bases from V and 9 bases from J, with 13 bases between. The germline gives CDR1 SGHTA, CDR2 FQGNSA. The CDR3 extends over 14 amino acids. The CDR3 loop reads CASSSGTPFSPLHF. CDR3 nucleotides: TGTGCCAGCAGCTCCGGGACACCCTTTTCACCCCTCCACTTT.

This rearrangement joins TRBV19 to TRBJ1-5; the D is unclear. The CDR3 runs 15 residues. Trimming removed 0 bases from V and 4 bases from J, with 10 bases in between. Germline V gene data show CDR1 as LNHDA and CDR2 as SQIVND (reference sequence). The CDR3, as DNA: TGTGCCAGTAGTATAGAGTCAGGTTTTAATCAGCCCCAGCATTTT. Its translation is CASSIESGFNQPQHF.

The chain has TRBV13 and TRBJ2-3; maybe TRBD1 (6 bases). The CDR3 sequence is 14 residues long. CDR1 is PRHDT and CDR2 is FYEKMQ in the germline V gene (reference sequence). V lost 6 bases to trimming and J lost 0 bases, with 10 bases between them. CDR3 DNA sequence: TGTGCCAGCAGGTCGACAGGAAGCACAGATACGCAGTATTTT. It encodes CASRSTGSTDTQYF.

The chain recombines TRBV19 with TRBJ2-7; TRBD2 matches at 8 bases. Germline V CDR1 and CDR2: LNHDA, SQIVND (reference sequence). V shed 5 bases, J shed 3 bases, and the junction held 6 bases outside the gene matches. The CDR3 runs 14 residues. The CDR3 nucleotides are TGTGCCAGTAGTCGGGGGGGCGATTTCTACGAGCAGTACTTC. Translation: CASSRGGDFYEQYF.

This clonotype was recorded a few times. This chain links TRBV20-1 with TRBJ2-5, with D perhaps being TRBD1 or TRBD2 (5 bases each). The CDR3 runs to 13 residues. CDR1 and CDR2 (germline): DFQATT, SNEGSKA (reference sequence). V was cut by 3 bases and J by 4 bases, with 12 bases left in between. The CDR3 sequence: CSASGTTVETQYF. The CDR3 DNA sequence: TGCAGTGCTAGCGGGACCACGGTAGAGACCCAGTACTTC.

This clonotype was observed a few times. The chain joins TRBV5-1 to TRBJ2-5, with D perhaps being TRBD1 or TRBD2 (5 bases each). CDR3 length: 15 amino acids. Trimming cost V 2 bases and J 5 bases, with 16 bases left between them. Germline lookup yields CDR1 SGHRS and CDR2 YFSETQ. The DNA of the CDR3 is TGCGCCAGCAGCTTTCAGGGACGTATGGGGGAGACCCAGTACTTC. Its protein is CASSFQGRMGETQYF.

This clonotype showed up many times. The chain links TRBV20-1 to TRBJ2-7, with D possibly being TRBD1 or TRBD2 (5 bases each). Deletions cut 0 bases from V and 4 bases from J, with 19 bases between. Germline CDR1 DFQATT, CDR2 SNEGSKA (reference sequence). The CDR3 has 16 amino acids. CDR3: CSARDSGRGRRYEQYF. The CDR3, as DNA: TGCAGTGCTAGAGATTCGGGGCGAGGGCGGAGGTACGAGCAGTACTTC.

The chain is built from TRBV24-1 and TRBJ2-6; D may be TRBD1 (6 bases). V lost 2 bases to trimming and J lost 0 bases, with 19 bases between them. From germline, CDR1 is KGHDR and CDR2 SFDVKD. CDR3 size: 20 residues. The CDR3 sequence: CATSDSQGPHKTSGANVLTF. The CDR3 DNA reads as TGTGCCACCAGTGATTCACAGGGCCCGCACAAGACCTCTGGGGCCAACGTCCTGACTTTC.

This clonotype has a count of ten or more. The J gene is TRBJ2-4, the V gene TRBV20-1; 8 nucleotides match TRBD2. The CDR3 extends over 13 amino acids. Germline CDR1 reads DFQATT; CDR2 reads SNEGSKA (reference sequence). V shed 4 bases and J 8 bases; nucleotides not matched to a gene: 7. In DNA form, the CDR3 reads TGCAGTGCTAACTGGCGGGAGGTGTACATTCAGTACTTC. It specifies CSANWREVYIQYF.

This clonotype was seen only a few times. V gene TRBV24-1 combines with J gene TRBJ2-3; the D gene is possibly TRBD2 (6 bases). CDR3 length equals 14 residues. V lost 7 bases, J lost 5 bases, and 15 bases lay in between. Germline CDR1 reads KGHDR; CDR2 reads SFDVKD. This chain's CDR3 is CATRSTRSGDTQYF. CDR3 sequence (DNA): TGTGCCACCAGATCGACTAGATCTGGAGATACGCAGTATTTT.

This clonotype was seen only a few times. This rearrangement joins TRBV12-3 or TRBV12-4 to TRBJ2-1; unclear D gene. The ends were cut back, 7 bases at V and 7 bases at J, with 17 bases in the middle. CDR3 size: 14 residues. As DNA, the CDR3 is TGTGCCAGCACCCTCGGGCCCCGGCAAAATGAGCAGTTCTTC. Its protein product is CASTLGPRQNEQFF.